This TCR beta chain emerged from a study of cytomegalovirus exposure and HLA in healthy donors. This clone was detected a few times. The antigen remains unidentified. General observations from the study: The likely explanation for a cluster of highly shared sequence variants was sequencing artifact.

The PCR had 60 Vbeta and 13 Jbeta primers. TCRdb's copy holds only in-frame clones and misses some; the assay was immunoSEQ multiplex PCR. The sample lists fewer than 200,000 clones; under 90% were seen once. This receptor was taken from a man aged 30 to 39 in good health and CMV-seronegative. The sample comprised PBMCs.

The CDR3: CASSFGQGYEQYF. CDR3 nucleotides: TGTGCCAGCAGCTTCGGCCAGGGGTACGAGCAGTACTTC. This chain connects TRBV11-2 to TRBJ2-7; D may be TRBD1 (6 bases). Germline V lookup: CDR1 SGHAT, CDR2 FQNNGV. There are 13 residues in the CDR3. The germline V and J ends were trimmed by 3 bases and 4 bases, with 10 bases remaining between them.